This TCR beta chain comes out of a study of T cells in localized non-small cell lung cancer. Overall study findings and caveats: Sequencing involved a lone tumor region, leaving heterogeneity possible. The study detected a median roughly 50 of the top 100 tumor clones in adjacent lung. Elevated blood T cell density was associated with longer overall survival.

The germline CDR1 and CDR2 sequences are SQVTM and ANQGSEA. The CDR3 is made up of 13 amino acids. The V segment lost 4 bases and the J segment 5 bases; nucleotides outside the gene matches: 7. Sequencing was performed with immunoSEQ multiplex PCR; in TCRdb, only in-frame clones are kept and a portion is missing. The sample records around 140,000 clones, around 89% being singletons. Remarks on this clone: Antigen specificity is unknown.

The rearrangement uses TRBV29-1 and TRBJ1-1, with 7 bases that match TRBD1. The origin of this receptor is a female donor over 55 with stage I lung adenocarcinoma. The material was peripheral blood, obtained before any cancer treatment. Here the CDR3 DNA reads TGCAGCGTTGGGGACAGCGTGACGACTGAAGCTTTCTTT. Protein sequence: CSVGDSVTTEAFF.